Below are 30 T cell receptor beta chains sequenced from a single sample in a study of blood T cell repertoires in COVID-19 (dated by TCRdb to between 2020 and 2021). Library construction relied on the immunoSEQ multiplex PCR assay. Drawn from immuneACCESS, this table holds only the in-frame rearrangements with V and J called that TCRdb kept. Clones are partly lost; checked studies trace under half to an unresolved V gene and leave the rest unexplained. This sample has about 170,000 clones in its table, and approximately 85% of those were observed once. Jointly, the top ten make up 5.5% to 8% of the sample. Sequencing used peripheral blood. These receptors all stem from a man of 80 years or more with COVID-19, enrolled during active disease.

The chain combines TRBV5-1 with TRBJ2-1; 7 nucleotides line up with TRBD1. The junction had 6 bases not matched to a gene; V was cut back by 2 bases and J by 4 bases. The CDR3 runs 15 residues. Germline loops: CDR1 SGHRS, CDR2 YFSETQ. CDR3 DNA sequence: TGCGCCAGCAGCTTCGGGGACAGAATGTACAATGAGCAGTTCTTC. It codes for CASSFGDRMYNEQFF.

This clone was seen a few times. Other DNA sequences in the same sample also yield this CDR3. The rearrangement links TRBV3-1 (or the pseudogene TRBV3-2) to TRBJ1-2, with a weak D call TRBD1 (6 bases). The CDR3 consists of 14 residues. Germline CDR1 LGHDT, CDR2 YNNKEL (reference sequence). Trimming pared 2 bases from V and 2 bases from J, leaving 9 bases between. Written as DNA, the CDR3 is TGTGCCAGCAGCCAATGGGACAACAACTATGGCTACACCTTC. Protein: CASSQWDNNYGYTF.

The rearrangement links TRBV13 to TRBJ1-2; D may be TRBD1 (5 bases). Germline lookup yields CDR1 PRHDT and CDR2 FYEKMQ (reference sequence). V gave up 2 bases and J gave up 6 bases, with 7 bases separating them. CDR3 length: 12 residues. CDR3 sequence: CASSLLGDGYTF. The CDR3 region has the DNA TGTGCCAGCAGCTTATTAGGGGATGGCTACACCTTC.

The chain uses TRBV10-2 and TRBJ2-1, with 7 nucleotides matching TRBD1. Germline-derived CDR1 and CDR2 are WSHSY and SAAADI. CDR3 size: 13 residues. V shed 6 bases, J shed 5 bases, and the junction held 4 bases outside the gene matches. The CDR3 region has the DNA TGCGCCAGCAGGGGGACAGTTGACAATGAGCAGTTCTTC. It codes for CASRGTVDNEQFF.

The J gene is TRBJ1-2, the V gene TRBV5-1; 12 bases fit TRBD1. Per germline, CDR1 SGHRS and CDR2 YFSETQ. CDR3 size: 15 residues. The junction had 8 bases not matched to a gene; V was cut back by 4 bases and J by 7 bases. CDR3 sequence: CASSPPGQGASGYTF. As DNA, the CDR3 is TGCGCCAGCAGCCCTCCGGGACAGGGGGCGAGTGGCTACACCTTC.

The chain's CDR3 is CSASTVSYEQYF. CDR3 DNA: TGCAGTGCTAGTACAGTCTCCTACGAGCAGTACTTC. This chain uses TRBV20-1 with TRBJ2-7; D unclear. The ends were cut back, 3 bases at V and 0 bases at J, with 6 bases in the middle. Looked up from germline, CDR1 is DFQATT and CDR2 is SNEGSKA (reference sequence). This CDR3 comprises 12 residues.

The chain couples TRBV5-4 to TRBJ1-2; D is perhaps TRBD1 (5 bases). V was clipped by 4 bases and J by 3 bases, with 16 bases between them. Germline assignment: CDR1 SGHNT and CDR2 YYREEE (reference sequence). The CDR3 length is 15 residues. In DNA, the CDR3 is TGTGCCAGCAGCCGCCGGGGGGAATCGGACTATGGCTACACCTTC. This encodes CASSRRGESDYGYTF.

The rearrangement links TRBV7-9 to TRBJ2-3; possible D gene TRBD2, 6 bases. V lost 6 bases and J 1 base, leaving 8 bases between the germline ends. There are 13 residues in the CDR3. Germline CDR1 is SEHNR and CDR2 is FQNEAQ (reference sequence). CDR3 bases: TGTGCCAGCAGGCCTAGCGGCACAGATACGCAGTATTTT. Encoded protein: CASRPSGTDTQYF.

This chain links TRBV18 with TRBJ1-4; possible D gene TRBD1, 5 bases. The CDR3 loop spans 13 amino acids. CDR1 and CDR2 from the germline V gene are KGHSH and LQKENI. V was shortened by 2 bases and J by 6 bases, with 7 bases between the two germline ends. The CDR3 DNA reads TGTGCCAGCTCACCAGACAGCTATGAAAAACTGTTTTTT. It codes for CASSPDSYEKLFF.

The genes are TRBV6-6 and TRBJ1-6; D may be TRBD1 (5 bases). V dropped 2 bases and J dropped 7 bases, with 15 bases sitting between them. Looked up from germline, CDR1 is MNHNY and CDR2 is SVGAGI (reference sequence). The CDR3 runs to 16 residues. The CDR3 spells CASSYGGRDGNSPLHF. CDR3 nucleotide sequence: TGTGCCAGCAGTTACGGGGGGAGGGACGGCAATTCACCCCTCCACTTT.

The genes are TRBV6-6 and TRBJ1-4, with D unresolved. The CDR3 has 16 residues. Germline V lookup: CDR1 MNHNY, CDR2 SVGAGI (reference sequence). V gave up 3 bases and J gave up 7 bases, with 18 bases separating them. The CDR3 DNA follows: TGTGCCAGCAGTTATGTATCGAGGGCGGAAGGTGAAAAACTGTTTTTT. This encodes CASSYVSRAEGEKLFF.

J is TRBJ1-1 and V is TRBV28; D gene uncertain. This CDR3 is 13 amino acids long. Germline CDR1 MDHEN, CDR2 SYDVKM. V was pared by 2 bases and J by 6 bases, with 10 bases between. The CDR3 region is CASSLVQEAEAFF. The CDR3 DNA reads as TGTGCCAGCAGTTTAGTCCAGGAAGCTGAAGCTTTCTTT. The variable domain in full, completed from reference TRBV28 and TRBJ1-1, reads DVKVTQSSRYLVKRTGEKVFLECVQDMDHENMFWYRQDPGLGLRLIYFSYDVKMKEKGDIPEGYSVSREKKERFSLILESASTNQTSMYLCASSLVQEAEAFFGQGTRLTVV.

The rearrangement uses TRBV5-8 and TRBJ1-5; no clear D. Trimming took 0 bases from V and 0 from J, leaving 7 bases between them. The V gene's germline CDR1 is SGHTS and CDR2 YDEGEE. The CDR3 runs to 15 residues. The CDR3: CASSLVGYSNQPQHF. DNA of the CDR3: TGTGCCAGCAGCTTGGTGGGCTATAGCAATCAGCCCCAGCATTTT.

This rearrangement joins TRBV6-5 to TRBJ1-2; no reliable D call. The CDR3 has 10 amino acids. Germline CDR1 reads MNHEY; CDR2 reads SVGAGI. Trimming took 6 bases from V and 5 from J, leaving 4 bases between them. The chain's CDR3 is CASSRYGYTF. CDR3 bases: TGTGCCAGCAGCAGGTATGGCTACACCTTC.

As to this clone: This sample includes further DNA sequences coding for the same CDR3. V gene TRBV18 combines with J gene TRBJ2-1; maybe TRBD1 (6 bases). Germline CDR1 reads KGHSH; CDR2 reads LQKENI. V was cut by 3 bases and J by 1 base, with 10 bases left in between. The CDR3 sequence is 15 residues long. CDR3 DNA sequence: TGTGCCAGCTCACCGGGGCAGGGGTCCTACAATGAGCAGTTCTTC. It encodes CASSPGQGSYNEQFF.

The CDR3 bases are TGTGCCAGCACCACGGGGGGGGCTGGGAACACTGAAGCTTTCTTT. Amino acid sequence: CASTTGGAGNTEAFF. The genes are TRBV6-6 and TRBJ1-1; D is perhaps TRBD1 (6 bases). The V gene lost 7 bases and the J gene lost 1 base, with 16 bases spanning the gap. This CDR3 comprises 15 residues. Germline assignment: CDR1 MNHNY and CDR2 SVGAGI (reference sequence).

V and J are TRBV5-1 and TRBJ2-2; maybe TRBD2 (6 bases). This CDR3 has 16 residues. Per the germline V gene, CDR1 is SGHRS and CDR2 is YFSETQ. V was clipped by 3 bases and J by 2 bases, with 14 bases between them. This chain's CDR3 is CASSSEVAENTGELFF. CDR3 bases: TGCGCCAGCAGCTCCGAGGTAGCGGAAAACACCGGGGAGCTGTTTTTT. Together with reference TRBV5-1 and TRBJ2-2, the CDR3 gives the full variable domain: KAGVTQTPRYLIKTRGQQVTLSCSPISGHRSVSWYQQTPGQGLQFLFEYFSETQRNKGNFPGRFSGRQFSNSRSEMNVSTLELGDSALYLCASSSEVAENTGELFFGEGSRLTVL.

The chain joins TRBV5-1 to TRBJ2-3, with 10 bases aligning to TRBD2. Germline V CDR1 and CDR2: SGHRS, YFSETQ. V trimming: 6 bases; J trimming: 2 bases; junction bases outside the gene matches: 6. CDR3 length: 15 amino acids. The CDR3 bases are TGCGCCAGCACGCCAAGCGGGGGGGTCACAGATACGCAGTATTTT. This sequence encodes CASTPSGGVTDTQYF.

This clone showed up just a few times. The chain couples TRBV5-1 to TRBJ2-1; D is ambiguous. Germline assignment: CDR1 SGHRS and CDR2 YFSETQ. Trimming left V 0 bases short and J 8 bases short, with 12 bases between. CDR3 length: 14 residues. CDR3 loop: CASSLDWAGDEQFF. CDR3 coding DNA: TGCGCCAGCAGCTTGGACTGGGCAGGTGATGAGCAGTTCTTC.

The chain employs TRBV10-3 and TRBJ1-1, with no clear D. CDR3 length: 13 residues. Trimming removed 4 bases at V and 3 bases at J, with 9 bases between. Per the germline V gene, CDR1 is ENHRY and CDR2 is SYGVKD. CDR3 loop: CAISGGDHTEAFF. The CDR3, as DNA: TGTGCCATCAGTGGTGGAGACCACACTGAAGCTTTCTTT.

The chain couples TRBV28 to TRBJ1-2; TRBD1 is a possible D gene (6 bases). The CDR3 has 14 amino acids. CDR1 and CDR2 from the germline V gene are MDHEN and SYDVKM. Trimming left V 6 bases short and J 2 bases short, with 13 bases between. The CDR3, as DNA: TGTGCCAGCAGCAAGGGGGGAGGGAACTATGGCTACACCTTC. It is translated as CASSKGGGNYGYTF.

This clone was observed a single time. The CDR3 is CASSPDRYEQYF. CDR3 nucleotides: TGTGCCAGCAGTCCCGACAGATACGAGCAGTACTTC. The V gene is TRBV28, the J gene TRBJ2-7; D perhaps matches TRBD1 (5 bases). CDR1 is MDHEN, CDR2 SYDVKM, per germline. The CDR3 covers 12 residues. V lost 5 bases, J lost 4 bases, and 9 bases lay in between.

The J gene is TRBJ1-1, the V gene TRBV2, with D possibly TRBD1 on 6 matching bases. Trimming removed 7 bases at V and 0 bases at J, with 15 bases between. CDR3 size: 15 residues. The V gene's germline CDR1 is SNHLY and CDR2 FYNNEI. As DNA, the CDR3 is TGTGCCAGCAAAACGGACAGCTCTATGAACACTGAAGCTTTCTTT. Amino acid sequence: CASKTDSSMNTEAFF.

The chain uses TRBV12-5 and TRBJ2-7; D is perhaps TRBD2 (6 bases). Looked up from germline, CDR1 is LGHNT and CDR2 is FRNRAP. The CDR3 has 17 residues. With 0 bases removed from V and 6 bases from J, the gap between germline ends came to 21 bases. The CDR3 loop is CASGLVRPDGSGLEQYF. The CDR3, as DNA: TGTGCTAGTGGTTTGGTACGGCCGGACGGGAGCGGGCTCGAGCAGTACTTC.

This clone is a singleton in its sample. This sequence joins TRBV15 and TRBJ2-7, with a weak D call TRBD1 (5 bases). Germline assignment: CDR1 LNHNV and CDR2 YYDKDF (reference sequence). The V and J ends lost 6 bases and 0 bases respectively, with 12 bases between them. This CDR3 is 14 amino acids long. CDR3 residues: CATRQTGLSYEQYF. The CDR3 DNA follows: TGTGCCACCAGGCAAACAGGCCTCTCCTACGAGCAGTACTTC.

The V and J genes are TRBV6-5 and TRBJ1-1; perhaps TRBD1 as D (6 bases). CDR3 length: 15 amino acids. Germline-derived CDR1 and CDR2 are MNHEY and SVGAGI. Trimming cost V 6 bases and J 7 bases, with 21 bases left between them. The CDR3 protein is CASSVSGGGRIEAFF. The CDR3 coding sequence is TGTGCCAGCAGCGTATCTGGGGGGGGCAGGATTGAAGCTTTCTTT.

The chain employs TRBV11-3 and TRBJ2-2; 9 nucleotides align to TRBD2. In germline, CDR1 is SGHNT, CDR2 YENEEA. This CDR3 has 16 amino acids. The J segment lost 1 base and the V segment lost 1 base, leaving 1 base of the junction unmatched. This chain's CDR3 is CASSLGGGVNTGELFF. The CDR3, as DNA: TGTGCCAGCAGCTTAGGCGGGGGGGTGAACACCGGGGAGCTGTTTTTT.

The genes are TRBV18 and TRBJ1-2; TRBD1 is a possible D gene (5 bases). CDR3 length: 13 residues. Germline V gene sequence: CDR1 KGHSH, CDR2 LQKENI. The V end lost 6 bases, the J end lost 3 bases, and 11 bases lay between the germline ends. CDR3 sequence: CASSQGADYGYTF. The CDR3 DNA follows: TGTGCCAGCTCTCAAGGGGCGGACTATGGCTACACCTTC.

This chain connects TRBV7-2 to TRBJ1-5, with 7 bases fitting TRBD1. The trim removed 4 bases at V and 9 bases at J, leaving 6 bases unmatched. The germline CDR1 and CDR2 sequences are SGHTA and FQGNSA. This CDR3 region has 13 residues. In DNA form, the CDR3 reads TGTGCCAGCAGCTGGGACAGCCCGGGGCCCCAGCATTTT. Encoded protein: CASSWDSPGPQHF.

This clone was counted only a few times. This chain connects TRBV19 to TRBJ1-3, with D maybe TRBD1 (5 bases). Germline V lookup: CDR1 LNHDA, CDR2 SQIVND (reference sequence). The CDR3 is 14 residues long. Trimming took off 6 bases at V and 0 bases at J, with 9 bases between the two ends. DNA for the CDR3: TGTGCCAGTAGCCGACAGCTCTCTGGAAACACCATATATTTT. Translating gives CASSRQLSGNTIYF.